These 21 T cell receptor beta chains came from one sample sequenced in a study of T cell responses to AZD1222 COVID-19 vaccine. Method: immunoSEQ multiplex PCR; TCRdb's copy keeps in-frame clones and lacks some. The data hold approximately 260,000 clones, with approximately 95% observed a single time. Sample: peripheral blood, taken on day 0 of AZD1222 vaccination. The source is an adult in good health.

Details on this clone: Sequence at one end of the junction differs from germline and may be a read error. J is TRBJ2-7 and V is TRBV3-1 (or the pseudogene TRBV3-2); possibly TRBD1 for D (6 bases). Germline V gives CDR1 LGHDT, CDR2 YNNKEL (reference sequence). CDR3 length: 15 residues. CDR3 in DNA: TGTGCCAGCACCCAAGGGGGACCCTGGCCCTACGAGCAGTACTTC. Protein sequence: CASTQGGPWPYEQYF.

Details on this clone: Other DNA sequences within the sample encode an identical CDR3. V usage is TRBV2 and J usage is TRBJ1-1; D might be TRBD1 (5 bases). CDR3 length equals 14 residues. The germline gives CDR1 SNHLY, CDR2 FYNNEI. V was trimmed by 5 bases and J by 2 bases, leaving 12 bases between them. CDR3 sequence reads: CASSTGTVNTEAFF. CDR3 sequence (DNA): TGTGCCAGCAGTACCGGGACGGTTAACACTGAAGCTTTCTTT. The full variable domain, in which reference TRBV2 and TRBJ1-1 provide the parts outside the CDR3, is EPEVTQTPSHQVTQMGQEVILRCVPISNHLYFYWYRQILGQKVEFLVSFYNNEISEKSEIFDDQFSVERPDGSNFTLKIRSTKLEDSAMYFCASSTGTVNTEAFFGQGTRLTVV.

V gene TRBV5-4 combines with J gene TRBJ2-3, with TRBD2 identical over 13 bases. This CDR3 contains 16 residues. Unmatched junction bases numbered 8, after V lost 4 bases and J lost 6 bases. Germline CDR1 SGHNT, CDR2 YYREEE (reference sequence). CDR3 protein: CASSPWTSGGQDTQYF. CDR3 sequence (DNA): TGTGCCAGCAGCCCCTGGACTAGCGGGGGCCAGGATACGCAGTATTTT.

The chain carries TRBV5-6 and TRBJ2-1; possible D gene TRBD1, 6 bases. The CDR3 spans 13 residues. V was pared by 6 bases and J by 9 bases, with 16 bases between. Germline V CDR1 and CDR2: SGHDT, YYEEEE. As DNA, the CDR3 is TGTGCCAGCACCCTTTCAGGGGAAGGTGAGCAGTTCTTC. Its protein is CASTLSGEGEQFF. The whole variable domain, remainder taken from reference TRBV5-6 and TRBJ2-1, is DAGVTQSPTHLIKTRGQQVTLRCSPKSGHDTVSWYQQALGQGPQFIFQYYEEEERQRGNFPDRFSGHQFPNYSSELNVNALLLGDSALYLCASTLSGEGEQFFGPGTRLTVL.

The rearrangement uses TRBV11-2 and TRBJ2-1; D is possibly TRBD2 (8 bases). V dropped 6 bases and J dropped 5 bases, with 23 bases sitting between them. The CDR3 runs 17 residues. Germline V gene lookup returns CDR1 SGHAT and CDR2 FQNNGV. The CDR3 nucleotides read TGTGCCAGCAGTCCAGGGGGGCCGGGAGGGCCTAACAATGAGCAGTTCTTC. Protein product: CASSPGGPGGPNNEQFF. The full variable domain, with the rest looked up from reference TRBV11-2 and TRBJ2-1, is EAGVAQSPRYKIIEKRQSVAFWCNPISGHATLYWYQQILGQGPKLLIQFQNNGVVDDSQLPKDRFSAERLKGVDSTLKIQPAKLEDSAVYLCASSPGGPGGPNNEQFFGPGTRLTVL.

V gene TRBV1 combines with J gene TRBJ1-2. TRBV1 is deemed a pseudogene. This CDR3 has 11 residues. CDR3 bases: TGCACCAGCAGCCCCCGGGCTGGCTACACCTTC. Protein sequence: CTSSPRAGYTF.

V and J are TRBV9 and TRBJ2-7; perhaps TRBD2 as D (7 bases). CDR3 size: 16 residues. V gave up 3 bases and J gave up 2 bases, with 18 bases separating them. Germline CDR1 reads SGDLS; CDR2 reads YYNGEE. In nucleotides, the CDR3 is TGTGCCAGCAGCGAGGGGGGCGGGAGAGGCCCCTACGAGCAGTACTTC. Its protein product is CASSEGGGRGPYEQYF.

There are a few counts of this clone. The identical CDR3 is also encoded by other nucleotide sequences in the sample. For the CDR3, the DNA is TGTGCCAGCAGTTACAGAGCCTCCTACGAGCAGTACTTC. This gives the protein CASSYRASYEQYF. The chain employs TRBV6-5 and TRBJ2-7; D remains ambiguous. Germline V lookup: CDR1 MNHEY, CDR2 SVGAGI. The V end was cut by 2 bases, the J end by 0 bases, with 5 bases between. The length of the CDR3 is 13 residues.

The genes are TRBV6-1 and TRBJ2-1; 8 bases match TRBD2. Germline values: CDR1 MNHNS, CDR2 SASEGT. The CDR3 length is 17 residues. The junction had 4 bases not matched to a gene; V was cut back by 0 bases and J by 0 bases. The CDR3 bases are TGTGCCAGCAGTGAAGCGTCCAGCGGGAGCTCCTACAATGAGCAGTTCTTC. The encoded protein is CASSEASSGSSYNEQFF.

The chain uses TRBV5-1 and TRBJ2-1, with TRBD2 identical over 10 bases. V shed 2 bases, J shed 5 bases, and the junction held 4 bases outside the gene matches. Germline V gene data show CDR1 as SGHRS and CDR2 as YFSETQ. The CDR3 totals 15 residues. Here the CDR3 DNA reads TGCGCCAGCAGCTTAGGACTAGCGGACGACAATGAGCAGTTCTTC. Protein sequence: CASSLGLADDNEQFF.

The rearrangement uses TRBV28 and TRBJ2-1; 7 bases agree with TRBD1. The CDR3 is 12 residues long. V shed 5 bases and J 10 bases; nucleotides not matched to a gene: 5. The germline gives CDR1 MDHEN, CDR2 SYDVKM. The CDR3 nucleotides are TGTGCCAGCAGTATCAGGGGGAAGGAGCAGTTCTTC. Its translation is CASSIRGKEQFF.

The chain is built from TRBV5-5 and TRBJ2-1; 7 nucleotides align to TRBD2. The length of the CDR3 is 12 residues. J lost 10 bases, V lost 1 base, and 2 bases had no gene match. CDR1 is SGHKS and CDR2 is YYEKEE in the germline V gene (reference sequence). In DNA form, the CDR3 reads TGTGCCAGCAGCTTGTCGGGACTAGAGCAGTTCTTC. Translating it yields CASSLSGLEQFF.

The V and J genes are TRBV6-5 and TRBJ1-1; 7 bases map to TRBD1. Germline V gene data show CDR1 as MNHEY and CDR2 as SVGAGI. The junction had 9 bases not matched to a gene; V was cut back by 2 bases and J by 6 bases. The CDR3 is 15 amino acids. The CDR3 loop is CASSYLPSGGSEAFF. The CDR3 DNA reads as TGTGCCAGCAGTTACCTCCCTTCAGGGGGATCTGAAGCTTTCTTT.

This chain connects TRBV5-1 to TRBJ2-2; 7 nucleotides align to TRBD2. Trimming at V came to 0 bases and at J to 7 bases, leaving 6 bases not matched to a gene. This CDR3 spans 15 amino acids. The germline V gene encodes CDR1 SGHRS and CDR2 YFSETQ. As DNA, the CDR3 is TGCGCCAGCAGCTTGGATAGGGCGGGGGACGGGGAGCTGTTTTTT. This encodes CASSLDRAGDGELFF.

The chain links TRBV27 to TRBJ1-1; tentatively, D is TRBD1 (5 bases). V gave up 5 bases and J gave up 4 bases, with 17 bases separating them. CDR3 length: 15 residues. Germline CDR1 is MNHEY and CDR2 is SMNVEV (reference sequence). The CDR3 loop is CASSLRVGVGTEAFF. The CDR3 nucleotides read TGTGCCAGCAGTCTAAGGGTAGGGGTTGGCACTGAAGCTTTCTTT.

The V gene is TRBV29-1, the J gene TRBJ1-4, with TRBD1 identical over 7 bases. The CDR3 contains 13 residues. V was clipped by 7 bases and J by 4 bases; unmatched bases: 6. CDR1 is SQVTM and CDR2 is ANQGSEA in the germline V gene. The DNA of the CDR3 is TGCAGCGCCTCGGGACAGATTAATGAAAAACTGTTTTTT. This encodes CSASGQINEKLFF.

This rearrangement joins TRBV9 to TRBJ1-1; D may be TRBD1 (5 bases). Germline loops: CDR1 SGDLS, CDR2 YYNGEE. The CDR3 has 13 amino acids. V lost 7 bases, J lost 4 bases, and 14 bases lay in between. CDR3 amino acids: CASSARVGTEAFF. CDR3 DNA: TGTGCCAGCTCCGCCAGGGTGGGCACTGAAGCTTTCTTT.

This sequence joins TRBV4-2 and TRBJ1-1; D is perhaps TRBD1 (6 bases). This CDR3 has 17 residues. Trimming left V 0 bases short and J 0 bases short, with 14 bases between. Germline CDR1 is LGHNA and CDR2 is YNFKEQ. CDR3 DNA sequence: TGTGCCAGCAGCCAAGAATGGGGGGCTTTAATGAACACTGAAGCTTTCTTT. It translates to CASSQEWGALMNTEAFF.

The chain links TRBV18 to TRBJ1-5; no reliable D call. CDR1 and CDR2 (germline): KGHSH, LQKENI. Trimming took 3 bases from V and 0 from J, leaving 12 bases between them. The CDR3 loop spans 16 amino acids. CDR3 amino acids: CASSPTWTSSNQPQHF. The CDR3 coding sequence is TGTGCCAGCTCACCTACTTGGACGTCTAGCAATCAGCCCCAGCATTTT.

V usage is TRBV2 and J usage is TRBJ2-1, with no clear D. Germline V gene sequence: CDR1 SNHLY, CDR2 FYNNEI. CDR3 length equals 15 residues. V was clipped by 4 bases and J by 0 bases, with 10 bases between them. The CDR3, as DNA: TGTGCCAGCAGTGGTGGAGCAAGCTCCTACAATGAGCAGTTCTTC. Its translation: CASSGGASSYNEQFF.

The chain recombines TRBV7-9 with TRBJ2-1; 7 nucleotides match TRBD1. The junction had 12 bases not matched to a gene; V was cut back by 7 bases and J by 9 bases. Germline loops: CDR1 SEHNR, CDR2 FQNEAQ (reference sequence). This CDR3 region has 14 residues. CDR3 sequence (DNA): TGTGCCAGCACCTCGACAGGGATGAACATTGAGCAGTTCTTC. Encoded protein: CASTSTGMNIEQFF.